This T cell receptor beta chain emerged from a study of blood T cell repertoires in COVID-19. The wider study: The United States, Italy and Spain supplied acute and convalescent COVID-19 samples. PBMCs, B-cell-depleted T cells, or T cells were the source of the cDNA or gDNA that made up the material.

In the study's own analysis: From reference gene primer amplification, estimates of nucleated cell counts were derived. The method was immunoSEQ multiplex PCR; TCRdb's version includes in-frame clones alone and lacks a portion of them. D and trimming come from the DNA, and the V and J calls and clone size come from that table. The sample records hundreds of thousands of clones, around 85% being singletons. V was clipped by 9 bases and J by 3 bases; unmatched bases: 3. Germline CDR1 is SGHVS and CDR2 is FQNEAQ. The CDR3 is made up of 13 amino acids. This clonotype originated in a woman between 18 and 29 years old with acute or convalescent COVID-19. Sequences were obtained from peripheral blood. The V gene is TRBV7-8, the J gene TRBJ2-1, with TRBD2 matching 9 bases. The CDR3 DNA reads as TGTGCCAGTGGACTAGCGCACTACAATGAGCAGTTCTTC. Encoded protein: CASGLAHYNEQFF.